Presented here are 3 T cell receptor beta chains from one specimen sequenced in a study of blood T cell repertoires in COVID-19. TCRdb's copy holds only in-frame clones and misses some; the assay was immunoSEQ multiplex PCR. The sample records approximately 230,000 clones, around 80% being singletons. The sample comprised PBMCs or T cells enriched from blood (not recorded which). The source of these receptors is a man between 35 and 55 years old who had recovered from COVID-19.

This rearrangement joins TRBV5-4 to TRBJ2-3; D possibly corresponds to TRBD2 (6 bases). In germline, CDR1 is SGHNT, CDR2 YYREEE (reference sequence). The CDR3 contains 17 residues. Trimming took off 3 bases at V and 0 bases at J, with 17 bases between the two ends. In DNA form, the CDR3 reads TGTGCCAGCAGCTCCTTCCACCGACGGGGGAGCACAGATACGCAGTATTTT. It encodes CASSSFHRRGSTDTQYF.

This chain connects TRBV3-1 (or the pseudogene TRBV3-2) to TRBJ2-7; TRBD2 might be the D (5 bases). Between the trimmed V and J ends, which lost 4 bases and 0 bases, there was a span of 13 bases. Germline V CDR1 and CDR2: LGHDT, YNNKEL (reference sequence). This CDR3 is 15 amino acids long. CDR3 protein: CASSLFGESSYEQYF. CDR3 DNA: TGTGCCAGCAGCCTGTTCGGGGAGAGCTCCTACGAGCAGTACTTC.

The CDR3 loop reads CASSFLAGTNTGELFF. CDR3 nucleotide sequence: TGTGCCAGCAGCTTCCTAGCGGGTACTAACACCGGGGAGCTGTTTTTT. The chain joins TRBV11-2 to TRBJ2-2, with 8 bases lining up with TRBD2. The junction had 5 bases not matched to a gene; V was cut back by 3 bases and J by 2 bases. There are 16 residues in the CDR3. Looked up from germline, CDR1 is SGHAT and CDR2 is FQNNGV.